This is a list of T cell receptor beta chains from one sample in a study of cytomegalovirus exposure and HLA in healthy donors. The protocol was immunoSEQ multiplex PCR, while the TCRdb copy is restricted to in-frame clones and leaves out a portion. Of some 130,000 clones in the sample, around four fifths were seen once. The sequenced material came from PBMCs. Receptors originate from a man aged 35 to 55 in good health and CMV-seronegative. Both conserved end residues are part of each CDR3. Fields, in order: J gene, V gene, D gene, CDR3 DNA, CDR3 protein. The D gene is left open where the match is weak.

j_call: TRBJ1-2
v_call: TRBV27
d_call: -
cdr3_nt: TGTGCCAGCAGTCTACGAGGGGGGGTGTGGGGCTACACCTTC
cdr3_aa: CASSLRGGVWGYTF

j_call: TRBJ1-5
v_call: TRBV28
d_call: -
cdr3_nt: TGTGCCAGCAGTTTATTACAGGGCCGTCAGCCCCAGCATTTT
cdr3_aa: CASSLLQGRQPQHF

j_call: TRBJ1-3
v_call: TRBV6-5
d_call: -
cdr3_nt: TGTGCCAGCCGCGGGAATTCAAACACCATATATTTT
cdr3_aa: CASRGNSNTIYF

j_call: TRBJ1-5
v_call: TRBV23-1
d_call: -
cdr3_nt: TGCGCCAGCAGTCAATCTGGGACTAAGAATCAGCCCCAGCATTTT
cdr3_aa: CASSQSGTKNQPQHF

j_call: TRBJ1-3
v_call: TRBV25-1
d_call: -
cdr3_nt: TGTGCCAGCAGTGAGGGGCAGTTAAGCTCTGGAAACACCATATATTTT
cdr3_aa: CASSEGQLSSGNTIYF

j_call: TRBJ2-7
v_call: TRBV7-8
d_call: TRBD2
cdr3_nt: TGTGCCAGCAGCTTAGATCCCGGGACTAGCGGGTACGAGCAGTACTTC
cdr3_aa: CASSLDPGTSGYEQYF

j_call: TRBJ2-7
v_call: TRBV7-6
d_call: -
cdr3_nt: TGTGCCAGCAGCCCGGGACTGAACTACGAGCAGTACTTC
cdr3_aa: CASSPGLNYEQYF

j_call: TRBJ2-1
v_call: TRBV29-1
d_call: TRBD2
cdr3_nt: TGCAGCGCCGTGGGGACTAGCGAGAACAATGAGCAGTTCTTC
cdr3_aa: CSAVGTSENNEQFF

j_call: TRBJ1-1
v_call: TRBV5-6
d_call: -
cdr3_nt: TGTGCCAGCAGCCCGTGGGCAAAAACTGAAGCTTTCTTT
cdr3_aa: CASSPWAKTEAFF

j_call: TRBJ2-7
v_call: TRBV30
d_call: -
cdr3_nt: TGTGCCCGCGGGACCGCTTGGGAGCAGTACTTC
cdr3_aa: CARGTAWEQYF

j_call: TRBJ2-1
v_call: TRBV2
d_call: TRBD1
cdr3_nt: TGTGCCAGCAGTCGGGGACAGGGGGATTACAATGAGCAGTTCTTC
cdr3_aa: CASSRGQGDYNEQFF

j_call: TRBJ2-1
v_call: TRBV5-1
d_call: -
cdr3_nt: TGCGCCAGCAGCTTGGTACCCGGGGTGAACAATGAGCAGTTCTTC
cdr3_aa: CASSLVPGVNNEQFF

j_call: TRBJ2-7
v_call: TRBV6-6
d_call: -
cdr3_nt: TGTGCCAGCAGTTACCATGGACAGTCTGACTCCTACGAGCAGTACTTC
cdr3_aa: CASSYHGQSDSYEQYF

j_call: TRBJ1-1
v_call: TRBV19
d_call: -
cdr3_nt: TGTGCCAGTAGTATCTCGGAGGACACTGAAGCTTTCTTT
cdr3_aa: CASSISEDTEAFF